Sequencing of this T cell receptor (beta chain) was carried out in a study of blood T cell repertoires in COVID-19. The V and J ends lost 5 bases and 8 bases, in that order; junction bases with no gene match: 11. The germline V gene has CDR1 KGHDR and CDR2 SFDVKD. The CDR3 extends over 16 amino acids. The table lists this clone with a count of one. Participants came from 24 US areas, aged about 18 to 89 years. Resolution of symptoms, clearance, or two negative PCRs was present in recovered Cohort 3 donors. Assay used: immunoSEQ multiplex PCR; TCRdb lists only in-frame clones, some missing. Of some 530,000 clones listed, about 88% are singletons.

This chain joins TRBV24-1 and TRBJ1-6, with 7 bases that match TRBD1. This clonotype originated in a woman aged 55-75 years who had recovered from COVID-19. Sequenced sample: PBMCs or T cells enriched from blood (not recorded which). The CDR3 here is CATSAPTGNRDSPLHF. DNA for the CDR3: TGTGCCACCAGTGCCCCGACAGGGAACAGGGATTCACCCCTCCACTTT.